This section outlines one TCR beta chain sequence together with its context. Its antigen is as yet unknown. Germline V gene lookup returns CDR1 MNHEY and CDR2 SMNVEV (reference sequence). The CDR3 extends over 15 amino acids. This sample was taken from a study of CXCR3-negative and CXCR3-positive naive CD8 T cells. The study's findings and limits: Naive cells positive for CXCR3 carried more hydrophobic TRB CDR3s than CXCR3-negative ones.

Libraries of TRB cDNA were made by 5' RACE and carried UMIs. Reanalyzing the 5' RACE reads, TCRdb keeps one entry per CDR3 protein, without DNA. The table for this sample gives more than 70,000 distinct CDR3 sequences. This TCR was recovered from a human donor in good health. Some clones in this sample may be carry-over from other donors' samples. The V and J genes are TRBV27 and TRBJ2-7; there is no DNA to check the TCRdb D call of TRBD2. Sample: naive CXCR3+ CD8+ T cells from blood. Subset of the sample: CD45RO-CCR7+CD27+CD95- naive CD8+ T cells expressing CXCR3 (TNR3+). The chain's CDR3 is CASTPAQGIGGEQYF.